This is a list of T cell receptor beta chains from one sample in a study of response to subunit inactivated influenza vaccine. TCRdb re-analysed the RT-PCR reads in MiXCR, keeping a single row per CDR3 protein. Among 150,000 to 200,000 distinct CDR3 sequences listed, 12% were seen once. These same records also appear under a second study, on T cells expressing NK-cell markers.

Source: CD8+ T cells sorted from PBMCs, taken 11 to 12 days after vaccination. These receptors were obtained from a man aged 50 to 60 who received an inactivated influenza vaccine. Each CDR3 is given with its conserved first and last residue. D genes are given only for firm matches. Where a row states a size, it is once, few, many or the class of an expanded clone; other rows omit it.

>TRBJ2-7|TRBD1|TRBV7-8|few|15
TGTGCCAGCAGCGCTATGGGACAGGGCGACTACGAGCAGTACTTC
CASSAMGQGDYEQYF
>TRBJ2-1|-|TRBV9|many|15
TGTGCCAGCAGCGTATCCGGGAGCTCCTACAATGAGCAGTTCTTC
CASSVSGSSYNEQFF
>TRBJ2-7|-|TRBV7-9|many|12
TGTGCCAGCAGCTTCGGTGCCTACGAGCAGTACTTC
CASSFGAYEQYF
>TRBJ1-6|-|TRBV9|many|14
TGTGCCAGCAGCGTAACGGGGGGCAGATCACCCCTCCACTTT
CASSVTGGRSPLHF
>TRBJ1-1|TRBD1|TRBV28|many|14
TGTGCCAGCAGTTTACGGACAGGGCCCGGTGAAGCTTTCTTT
CASSLRTGPGEAFF
>TRBJ2-3|-|TRBV13|-|18
TGTGCCAGCAGCTTAGGTGATTCCTCAGGGATTCGCACAGATACGCAGTATTTT
CASSLGDSSGIRTDTQYF
>TRBJ2-1|-|TRBV5-1|many|12
TGCGCCAGCAGCTTGATCGTCAATGAGCAGTTCTTC
CASSLIVNEQFF
>TRBJ2-2|TRBD2|TRBV6-2/TRBV6-3|few|19
TGTGCCAGCACCCTACGATTCCCGGGACTAGCGGGAGATGCCGGGGAGCTGTTTTTT
CASTLRFPGLAGDAGELFF
>TRBJ2-3|TRBD2|TRBV7-9|-|17
TGTGCCAGCAGCTCCCCTTTGGGCGGGGGGAACACAGATACGCAGTATTTT
CASSSPLGGGNTDTQYF
>TRBJ2-1|-|TRBV9|-|16
TGTGCCAGCAGCGTAGCTCCGAAACAGGGAGACAATGAGCAGTTCTTC
CASSVAPKQGDNEQFF
>TRBJ2-2|-|TRBV4-3|-|16
TGCGCCAGCAGCCAAGAGCGGGCGGGGTTTACCGGGGAGCTGTTTTTT
CASSQERAGFTGELFF
>TRBJ2-1|-|TRBV4-1|-|15
TGCGCCAGCAGCCTCCTGGCGGTATCCTACAATGAGCAGTTCTTC
CASSLLAVSYNEQFF
>TRBJ2-3|-|TRBV5-1|-|18
TGCGCCAGCAGCTCAAGACCCCTGGGAGACCGCCGCACAGATACGCAGTATTTT
CASSSRPLGDRRTDTQYF
>TRBJ2-2|-|TRBV11-3|few|13
TGTGCCAGCAGCTTAGATTCAGGCGGGGAGCTGTTTTTT
CASSLDSGGELFF
>TRBJ2-4|TRBD1|TRBV3-1|-|15
TGTGCCAGCAGCTCGGGACAGCTAGCCAAAAACATTCAGTACTTC
CASSSGQLAKNIQYF
>TRBJ2-6|-|TRBV20-1|-|17
TGCAGTGCTAGATCCAAGGGACACTACTCTGGGGCCAACGTCCTGACTTTC
CSARSKGHYSGANVLTF
>TRBJ2-1|-|TRBV30|-|13
TGTGCCTGGCAGGGGTTTACCTACAATGAGCAGTTCTTC
CAWQGFTYNEQFF
>TRBJ2-5|TRBD1|TRBV10-2|few|14
TGCGCCAGCAGTGGGCGGACAGGGGGGGAGACCCAGTACTTC
CASSGRTGGETQYF
>TRBJ2-1|TRBD2|TRBV5-1|many|16
TGCGCCAGCAGCTCGCCGACTAGCGGGACGCCGTGGGAGCAGTTCTTC
CASSSPTSGTPWEQFF
>TRBJ2-3|-|TRBV7-9|-|12
TGTGCCAGCCTTCGGGGCGCGGATACGCAGTATTTT
CASLRGADTQYF
>TRBJ2-3|-|TRBV4-3|many|15
TGCGCCAGCAGCCAAGAGTATCACCATAAAGATACGCAGTATTTT
CASSQEYHHKDTQYF
>TRBJ2-7|-|TRBV27|-|17
TGTGCCAGCAGTTTATGGATAGGGGCAGGGAGCGCCTACGAGCAGTACTTC
CASSLWIGAGSAYEQYF
>TRBJ2-1|-|TRBV4-3|few|13
TGCGCCAGCAGCCCCTCCCAATACAATGAGCAGTTCTTC
CASSPSQYNEQFF
>TRBJ2-3|-|TRBV30|-|16
TGTGCCTGGAGTTCCCCCTTAGGCCTTAGCACAGATACGCAGTATTTT
CAWSSPLGLSTDTQYF
>TRBJ2-3|TRBD2|TRBV29-1|many|16
TGCAGCGTTGATAATAGCGGGAGGGAAAACACAGATACGCAGTATTTT
CSVDNSGRENTDTQYF
>TRBJ2-7|TRBD1|TRBV4-1|-|14
TGCGCCAGCAGCCAAGTGGACAGGGCAGGGGAGCAGTACTTC
CASSQVDRAGEQYF
>TRBJ1-2|-|TRBV10-3|few|15
TGTGCCATCAGTGAGTCGCCGCAGGGGACCTATGGCTACACCTTC
CAISESPQGTYGYTF
>TRBJ1-6|-|TRBV2|once|13
TGTGCCATCCCCGGGTCTTCTAATTCACCCCTCCACTTT
CAIPGSSNSPLHF
>TRBJ2-5|TRBD1|TRBV5-6|few|15
TGTGCCAGCAGCTTAGCTGTGACAGGGCAAGAGACCCAGTACTTC
CASSLAVTGQETQYF
>TRBJ2-5|-|TRBV5-6|few|14
TGTGCCAGCAGCTTGGCCCCCAGTGGGGAGACCCAGTACTTC
CASSLAPSGETQYF
>TRBJ2-5|TRBD2|TRBV2|few|17
TGTGCCAGTTTTCAGGGGTGGATCGAGACTAGCGGAGAGACCCAGTACTTC
CASFQGWIETSGETQYF
>TRBJ1-5|-|TRBV7-9|-|14
TGTGCCAGCAGCTCCGGACAGATTAATCAGCCCCAGCATTTT
CASSSGQINQPQHF
>TRBJ2-2|-|TRBV20-1|many|14
TGCAGTGCTAGAGATTTTGCGGGCACCGGGGAGCTGTTTTTT
CSARDFAGTGELFF
>TRBJ2-7|-|TRBV7-2|few|14
TGTGCCAGCAGCGTATACGGGGGACACTACGAGCAGTACTTC
CASSVYGGHYEQYF
>TRBJ2-1|-|TRBV9|-|15
TGTGCCAGCAGCGTAGGGGGGATCTCCTACAATGAGCAGTTCTTC
CASSVGGISYNEQFF
>TRBJ2-7|-|TRBV6-1|-|13
TGTGCCAGCAGTCAGACAGGAGGGAGCGAGCAGGACTTC
CASSQTGGSEQDF
>TRBJ2-2|-|TRBV6-2/TRBV6-3|-|14
TGTGCCAGCAGTTTAAACAGGGAAACCGGGGAGCTGTTTTTT
CASSLNRETGELFF
>TRBJ2-5|-|TRBV11-2|few|14
TGTGCCAGCAGCTTAGTGGTCCCGGCGGAGACCCAGTACTTC
CASSLVVPAETQYF
>TRBJ2-7|-|TRBV6-4|many|15
TGTGCCAGCAGTGAGAGCTCAGGGGGGAGCTACGAGCAGTACTTC
CASSESSGGSYEQYF
>TRBJ2-1|-|TRBV12-3/TRBV12-4|-|17
TGTGCCAGCAGTTTGGAGGGTTACCCGTACAATGAGCGTGGGCAGTTCTTC
CASSLEGYPYNERGQFF
>TRBJ2-1|TRBD1|TRBV30|-|13
TGTGCCTATAGGACAGGGAACTACAATGAGCAGTTCTTC
CAYRTGNYNEQFF
>TRBJ2-5|-|TRBV27|few|16
TGTGCCAGCAGTTTATTGGTAGGAGGGGCCCAAGAGACCCAGTACTTC
CASSLLVGGAQETQYF
>TRBJ2-7|TRBD2|TRBV5-1|-|13
TGCGCCAGCGGACTAGCGGCACCTGGGGAGCAGTACTTC
CASGLAAPGEQYF
>TRBJ1-2|-|TRBV19|-|17
TGTGCCAGTATATTCCTATCACGGGGGAGGATGGTTCTTGGCTACACCTTC
CASIFLSRGRMVLGYTF
>TRBJ2-1|-|TRBV4-3|-|15
TGCGCCAGCAGCCAAGACCGGGACCCAGCAATTGAGCAGTTCTTC
CASSQDRDPAIEQFF
>TRBJ1-2|-|TRBV29-1|few|13
TGCAGCGTTGAAGAATTGACAGGTTATGGCTACACCTTC
CSVEELTGYGYTF
>TRBJ1-1|-|TRBV19|few|13
TGTGCCAGTAGTACGGGGGTCTCCACTGAAGCTTTCTTT
CASSTGVSTEAFF
>TRBJ2-1|TRBD1|TRBV12-3/TRBV12-4|-|12
TGTGCCAGCCGACAGGGAAAGAATGAGCAGTTCTTC
CASRQGKNEQFF
>TRBJ2-5|-|TRBV3-1|few|17
TGTGCCAGCAGCCAAGATCTACGCAGGGAGTACCAAGAGACCCAGTACTTC
CASSQDLRREYQETQYF
>TRBJ2-7|-|TRBV7-8|few|14
TGTGCCAGCAGCTTAGACCCTAGGAGCTACGAGCAGTACTTC
CASSLDPRSYEQYF
>TRBJ2-7|TRBD1|TRBV20-1|few|14
TGCAGTGCCCAGGGACAGCGACTCTCCTACGAGCAGTACTTC
CSAQGQRLSYEQYF
>TRBJ2-7|-|TRBV6-2/TRBV6-3|-|14
TGTGCCAGCAGTTCGCGGACGAACCTCTACGAGCAGTACTTC
CASSSRTNLYEQYF
>TRBJ2-1|TRBD1|TRBV2|-|17
TGTGCCAGCAGCCTGCCCTGGACAGGGGAAGAGGACAATGAGCAGTTCTTC
CASSLPWTGEEDNEQFF
>TRBJ2-1|-|TRBV11-2|few|19
TGTGCCAGCAGCTTAACTGCGGACTACCTGCTCGGAGTAGGGAATGAGCAGTTCTTC
CASSLTADYLLGVGNEQFF
>TRBJ2-1|-|TRBV20-1|few|13
TGCAGTGCTAGAAGCTACAGGGTCAATGAGCAGTTCTTC
CSARSYRVNEQFF
>TRBJ2-1|-|TRBV27|many|13
TGTGCCAGCAGGGGGGACTTTTACAATGAGCAGTTCTTC
CASRGDFYNEQFF